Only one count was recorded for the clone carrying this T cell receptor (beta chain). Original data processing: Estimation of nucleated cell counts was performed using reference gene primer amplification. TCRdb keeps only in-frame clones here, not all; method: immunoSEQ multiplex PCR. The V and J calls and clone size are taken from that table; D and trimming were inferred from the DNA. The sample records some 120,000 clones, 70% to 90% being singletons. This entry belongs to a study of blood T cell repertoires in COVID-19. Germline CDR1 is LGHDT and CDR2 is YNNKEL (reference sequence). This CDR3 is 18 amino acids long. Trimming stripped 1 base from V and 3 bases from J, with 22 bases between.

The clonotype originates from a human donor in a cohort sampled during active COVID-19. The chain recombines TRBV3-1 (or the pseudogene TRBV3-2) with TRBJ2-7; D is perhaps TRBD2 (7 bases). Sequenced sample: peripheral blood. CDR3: CASSQVWGTGGPIYEQYF. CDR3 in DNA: TGTGCCAGCAGCCAAGTTTGGGGCACCGGGGGGCCTATCTACGAGCAGTACTTC.